The 6 T cell receptor beta chains listed next were all sequenced from one sample in a study of blood T cell dynamics during melanoma immunotherapy. As to time point: week 3, after first cycle of checkpoint inhibitor. The protocol was immunoSEQ multiplex PCR, while the TCRdb copy is restricted to in-frame clones and leaves out a portion. This sample has 9,600 or so clones, with 85% to 90% found just once. The sequences come from blood, collected from a patient treated with checkpoint blockade. All receptors derive from a human donor with melanoma.

The rearrangement links TRBV5-1 to TRBJ2-3, with D uncertain. Trimming removed 0 bases from V and 0 bases from J, with 11 bases in between. This CDR3 has 16 amino acids. Germline lookup yields CDR1 SGHRS and CDR2 YFSETQ. The DNA of the CDR3 is TGCGCCAGCAGCTTGGCCGTTGGAACTAGCACAGATACGCAGTATTTT. Amino acid sequence: CASSLAVGTSTDTQYF.

The chain uses TRBV19 and TRBJ2-7; D possibly corresponds to TRBD1 (5 bases). This CDR3 spans 13 amino acids. Deletions cut 9 bases from V and 7 bases from J, with 19 bases between. The germline gives CDR1 LNHDA, CDR2 SQIVND (reference sequence). CDR3 sequence reads: CASSLDIRTEQYF. The DNA for the CDR3 is TGTGCCAGCAGTCTGGACATCCGTACGGAGCAGTACTTC.

V gene TRBV6-6 combines with J gene TRBJ1-1; D is unresolved. V was pared by 3 bases and J by 6 bases, with 11 bases between. This CDR3 spans 13 amino acids. Germline V gene lookup returns CDR1 MNHNY and CDR2 SVGAGI (reference sequence). DNA of the CDR3: TGTGCCAGCAGTTATGCGGGTATGGCTGAAGCTTTCTTT. As protein: CASSYAGMAEAFF.

V is TRBV2 and J is TRBJ2-7, with D tentatively TRBD1 (6 bases). V dropped 3 bases and J dropped 6 bases, with 15 bases sitting between them. The CDR3 runs to 14 residues. CDR1 is SNHLY and CDR2 is FYNNEI in the germline V gene. The CDR3: CASSDSVGRGEQYF. Here the CDR3 DNA reads TGTGCCAGCAGTGATTCCGTGGGCAGGGGCGAGCAGTACTTC.

This chain links TRBV4-3 with TRBJ1-2, with TRBD1 matching over 7 bases. Germline trimming cut 0 bases from V and 8 bases from J; bases unmatched to any gene: 9. Germline-derived CDR1 and CDR2 are LGHNA and YSLEER. The CDR3 consists of 15 residues. This CDR3 is CASSQDLGQSWGYTF. DNA of the CDR3: TGCGCCAGCAGCCAAGATTTGGGACAGTCTTGGGGCTACACCTTC.

The V call is TRBV6-6, the J call TRBJ1-2; no firm D call. The V gene's germline CDR1 is MNHNY and CDR2 SVGAGI (reference sequence). This CDR3 comprises 15 residues. Trimming pared 2 bases from V and 4 bases from J, leaving 14 bases between. In nucleotides, the CDR3 is TGTGCCAGCAGTTACCCCTCGGCCCCGGGCTATGGCTACACCTTC. Its translation: CASSYPSAPGYGYTF.